This T cell receptor beta chain was observed in a study of tumor and adjacent non-tumor tissue in lung cancer (dated 2018 in TCRdb). At the level of the whole study: The cohort included eleven to twelve adenocarcinoma, 2 squamous cell carcinoma and 1 small cell lung cancer patients. The study compared bulk TCRbeta repertoires between lung tumor tissue and matched distant non-tumor lung tissue from around 16 lung cancer patients. Sequencing produced roughly 130 million productive TCRbeta reads in total, an average of about 4.17 million reads per sample. The roughly 15 patients were aged 31 to 76 years, included 10 men and 5 women, and had TNM stage I to III disease. Over 25 paired specimens, one tumor and one normal lung sample per patient, were profiled by TCRbeta CDR3 sequencing. Broader findings and caveats from the paper: The top 100 clones made up a significantly larger cumulative share of the repertoire in normal lung than in tumor tissue. Significantly higher TCR diversity (inverse Simpson) was observed in tumor tissue than in normal lung tissue (approximately 430 vs 150, P = 0.0075, Mann-Whitney U test). TCR diversity was significantly higher in younger patients, and higher tumor TCR diversity was associated with shorter overall and disease-free survival. Peripheral blood was not sequenced, so blood TCRbeta repertoires in these lung cancer patients were not examined. The sequencing platform is not named in the methods, and unique molecular identifiers are not mentioned. Only about 14 patients were in the cohort, and the authors stated that larger samples and more detailed clinical data are needed.

This clonotype is medium-sized (0.01 to 0.1%) in terms of sample share. Its target antigen remains unknown. No much larger clone exists at a distance of one base, and base qualities are not known. RNA was isolated from bulk, unsorted tissue, and RNA quality was assessed with a NanoDrop ND-1000 and an Agilent 2100. Donors were newly diagnosed lung cancer patients admitted for thoracic surgery in China between August and November 2014, without prior chemotherapy. Patients with previous radiotherapy or chemotherapy, or with another concurrent cancer, were excluded from the study. Pieces of surgical tissue measuring about 1-2.1 cm3 were kept in RNAlater solution and held at -80 degrees C until needed. Reading from cysteine to phenylalanine, the CDR3 counts 10 amino acids. Only CDR3 DNA is held: 30 bases, read in frame from base 1. V sheds 7 bases and J sheds 7 bases, leaving 7 bases between their ends. CDR1 is given as DFQATT and CDR2 as SNEGSKA, both from the germline V gene (reference sequence).

Library creation used multiplex PCR. Instrument used: Illumina HiSeq 2500. TCRbeta libraries were built by three rounds of nested PCR using primers (Table S4), following protocols modified from ARM-PCR. Before sequencing, PCR products of 200-500 bp were excised from the gel and purified with the QIAquick gel extraction kit. In the original analysis: Reads were cleaned using Trimmomatic, were merged into complete CDR3 sequences using FLASH, and were assigned to V(D)J germline segments using MiTCR. Clonal diversity was computed as the inverse Simpson's index with VDJtools. In-frame sequences without a premature stop codon were defined as productive reads. TCRdb trimmed the raw reads at Q25, called clones with MiXCR and kept productive beta chains. Rows are unified per CDR3 protein, each entry keeping the most common DNA and genes. The V and J calls come from TCRdb's annotation, not from the publication. This sample gives tens of thousands of distinct CDR3 sequences in total; roughly 80% of them show up just once. About an eighth of the sample goes to the ten largest clones.

Material for sequencing was lung tumor tissue. The chain couples TRBV20-1 to TRBJ2-2, with the D segment identity uncertain. This clonotype was obtained from a woman between 45 and 65 years old with non-small cell lung cancer. The CDR3 amino acid sequence is: CSVADGELFF. The DNA sequence follows: TGCAGTGTGGCAGACGGGGAGCTGTTTTTT.